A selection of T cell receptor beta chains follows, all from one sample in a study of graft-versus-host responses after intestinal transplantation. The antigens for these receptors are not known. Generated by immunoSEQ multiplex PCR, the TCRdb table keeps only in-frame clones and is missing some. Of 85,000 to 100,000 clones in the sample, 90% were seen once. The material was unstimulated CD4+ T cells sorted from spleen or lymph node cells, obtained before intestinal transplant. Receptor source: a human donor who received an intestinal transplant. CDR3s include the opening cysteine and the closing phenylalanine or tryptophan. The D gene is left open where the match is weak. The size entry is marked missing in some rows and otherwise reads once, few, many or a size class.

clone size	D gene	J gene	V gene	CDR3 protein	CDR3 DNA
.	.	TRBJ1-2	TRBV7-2	CASRQSRGTDYGYTF	TGTGCCAGCAGACAAAGCCGCGGGACGGACTATGGCTACACCTTC
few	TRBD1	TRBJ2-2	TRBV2	CASTRDRGVGELFF	TGTGCCAGCACCCGGGACAGGGGGGTCGGGGAGCTGTTTTTT
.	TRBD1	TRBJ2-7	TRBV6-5	CASSYSQNRGNYEQYF	TGTGCCAGCAGTTACTCGCAGAACAGGGGGAACTACGAGCAGTACTTC
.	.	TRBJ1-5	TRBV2	CASSEALRGNNQPQHF	TGTGCCAGCAGTGAAGCGCTTCGGGGGAACAATCAGCCCCAGCATTTT
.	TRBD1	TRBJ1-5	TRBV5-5	CASSLVPRDRDNQPQHF	TGTGCCAGCAGCTTGGTCCCCCGGGACAGGGACAATCAGCCCCAGCATTTT
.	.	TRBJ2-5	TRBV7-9	CASSLGSSGGQETQYF	TGTGCCAGCAGCTTAGGTTCGTCTGGGGGGCAAGAGACCCAGTACTTC
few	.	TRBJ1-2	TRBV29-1	CSVERDYGYTF	TGCAGCGTTGAGAGGGACTATGGCTACACCTTC
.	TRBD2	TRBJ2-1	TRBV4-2	CASSVPVASGGNEQFF	TGTGCCAGCAGCGTACCCGTGGCTAGCGGGGGGAATGAGCAGTTCTTC
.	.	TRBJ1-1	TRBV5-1	CASSPRPKETEAFF	TGCGCCAGCAGCCCCCGACCCAAGGAGACTGAAGCTTTCTTT
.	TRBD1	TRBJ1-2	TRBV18	CASSPYWGPGQGNYGYTF	TGTGCCAGCTCCCCTTACTGGGGACCGGGACAGGGGAACTATGGCTACACCTTC
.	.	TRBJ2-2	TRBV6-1	CASKIIRGNTGELFF	TGTGCCAGCAAGATAATTAGGGGGAACACCGGGGAGCTGTTTTTT
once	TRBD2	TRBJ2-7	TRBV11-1	CASSRPPSGGPSYEQYF	TGTGCCAGCAGCCGCCCCCCTTCGGGGGGGCCCTCCTACGAGCAGTACTTC
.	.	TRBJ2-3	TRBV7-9	CASSSADTQYF	TGTGCCAGCAGTTCCGCAGATACGCAGTATTTT
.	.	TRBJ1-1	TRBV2	CATRTIGRTEAFF	TGTGCCACCAGGACTATCGGGAGGACTGAAGCTTTCTTT
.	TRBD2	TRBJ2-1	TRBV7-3	CASSGLAGSYNEQFF	TGTGCCAGCAGCGGACTAGCGGGTTCCTACAATGAGCAGTTCTTC
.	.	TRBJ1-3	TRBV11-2	CASSRWGPGNTIYF	TGTGCCAGCAGCCGCTGGGGGCCCGGAAACACCATATATTTT
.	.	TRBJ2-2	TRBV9	CASTHRTENTGELFF	TGTGCCAGCACCCACCGGACAGAGAACACCGGGGAGCTGTTTTTT
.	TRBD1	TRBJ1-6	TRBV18	CASSPGQGYNSPLHF	TGTGCCAGCTCACCGGGACAGGGGTATAATTCACCCCTCCACTTT
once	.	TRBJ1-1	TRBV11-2	CASSLAGTSSVYAFF	TGTGCCAGCAGCTTAGCAGGGACTTCTTCTGTATATGCTTTCTTT
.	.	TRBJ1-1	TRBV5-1	CASSLDRLNTEAFF	TGCGCCAGCAGCTTGGACAGACTGAACACTGAAGCTTTCTTT
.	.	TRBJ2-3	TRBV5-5	CASSLVPVGPLASDTQYF	TGTGCCAGCAGCTTGGTTCCGGTTGGCCCCCTAGCGTCAGATACGCAGTATTTT
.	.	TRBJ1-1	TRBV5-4	CASSLGLEWSEAFF	TGTGCCAGCAGCTTAGGTTTGGAGTGGAGTGAAGCTTTCTTT
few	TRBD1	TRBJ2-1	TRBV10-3	CAISAGTAYNEQFF	TGTGCCATCAGCGCCGGGACAGCATACAATGAGCAGTTCTTC
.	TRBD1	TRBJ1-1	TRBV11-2	CASSGGTGMNTEAFF	TGTGCCAGCAGCGGCGGGACAGGGATGAACACTGAAGCTTTCTTT
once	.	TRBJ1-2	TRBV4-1	CASSQDNRDASHGYTF	TGCGCCAGCAGCCAAGATAACAGGGATGCATCCCATGGCTACACCTTC
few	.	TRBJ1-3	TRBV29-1	CSARTTGNTIYF	TGCAGCGCCCGGACAACCGGAAACACCATATATTTT
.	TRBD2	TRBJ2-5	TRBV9	CASSAGTRGETQYF	TGTGCCAGCAGCGCCGGGACTAGGGGAGAGACCCAGTACTTC
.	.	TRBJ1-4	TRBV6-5	CASSRKSTNEKLFF	TGTGCCAGCAGCAGGAAATCAACTAATGAAAAACTGTTTTTT
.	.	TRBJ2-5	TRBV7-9	CASSLGQSWTQYF	TGTGCCAGCAGCTTGGGGCAAAGTTGGACCCAGTACTTC
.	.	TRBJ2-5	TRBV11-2	CASREDGVETQYF	TGTGCCAGCAGGGAAGACGGGGTAGAGACCCAGTACTTC
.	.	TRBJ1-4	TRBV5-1	CASSPEGNEKLFF	TGCGCCAGCAGCCCGGAGGGGAATGAAAAACTGTTTTTT
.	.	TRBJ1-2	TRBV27	CASRPDRKYGYTF	TGTGCCAGCAGACCAGACAGAAAATATGGCTACACCTTC
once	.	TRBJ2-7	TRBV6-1	CASSDGSSYEQYF	TGTGCCAGCAGTGACGGGTCCTCCTACGAGCAGTACTTC
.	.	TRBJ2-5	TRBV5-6	CASSLSAGEETQYF	TGTGCCAGCAGCTTGTCGGCAGGGGAAGAGACCCAGTACTTC
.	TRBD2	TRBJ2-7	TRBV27	CASRSGLAGTYEQYF	TGTGCCAGCAGGTCCGGACTAGCGGGGACCTACGAGCAGTACTTC
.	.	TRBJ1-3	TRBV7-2	CASTEEASGNTIYF	TGTGCCAGCACCGAGGAGGCTTCTGGAAACACCATATATTTT
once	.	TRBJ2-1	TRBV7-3	CASSLGLTGDEQFF	TGTGCCAGCAGCTTGGGACTGACTGGCGATGAGCAGTTCTTC
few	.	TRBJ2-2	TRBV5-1	CASTLLARDTGELFF	TGCGCCAGCACCCTATTGGCTCGGGACACCGGGGAGCTGTTTTTT
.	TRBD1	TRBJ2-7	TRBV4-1	CASSPTGASYEQYF	TGCGCCAGCAGCCCGACAGGGGCCTCCTACGAGCAGTACTTC
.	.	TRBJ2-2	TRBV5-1	CASSLALTGELFF	TGCGCCAGCAGCTTAGCGTTGACCGGGGAGCTGTTTTTT
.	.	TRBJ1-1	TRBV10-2	CASSAPGVGTEAFF	TGCGCCAGCAGTGCCCCAGGGGTCGGGACTGAAGCTTTCTTT
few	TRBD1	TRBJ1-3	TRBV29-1	CSVGDSSGNTIYF	TGCAGCGTTGGGGACAGCTCTGGAAACACCATATATTTT
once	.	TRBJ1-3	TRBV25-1	CASSARGGSGNTIYF	TGTGCCAGCAGTGCCCGGGGGGGCTCTGGAAACACCATATATTTT
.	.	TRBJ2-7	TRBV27	CASSLSMGLYYEQYF	TGTGCCAGCAGTTTATCGATGGGCCTCTACTACGAGCAGTACTTC
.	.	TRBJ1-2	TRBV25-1	CATDSCYGYTF	TGTGCCACCGACAGTTGCTATGGCTACACCTTC